The clone carrying this T cell receptor beta chain was counted a few times. The sample comes from a study of early T cells in non-severe SARS-CoV-2 infection. Study-level information: Unpaired chains resulted from sequencing bulk RNA of unsorted whole blood.

A single record per CDR3 protein comes from TCRdb applying MiXCR to the 5' RACE reads. The sample consists of roughly 50,000 distinct CDR3 sequences, over 7% of them appearing once. The receptor was isolated from an adult who was a healthcare worker with PCR-confirmed SARS-CoV-2 infection or an uninfected control (not recorded which). The sequenced sample consisted of whole blood.

The CDR3 loop reads CASSFLFEQFF. DNA for the CDR3: TGTGCCAGCAGCTTCCTTTTTGAGCAGTTCTTC. The V call is TRBV7-8, the J call TRBJ2-1; D ambiguous. There are 11 residues in the CDR3. Germline V gives CDR1 SGHVS, CDR2 FQNEAQ. The V end was cut by 3 bases, the J end by 9 bases, with 6 bases between.